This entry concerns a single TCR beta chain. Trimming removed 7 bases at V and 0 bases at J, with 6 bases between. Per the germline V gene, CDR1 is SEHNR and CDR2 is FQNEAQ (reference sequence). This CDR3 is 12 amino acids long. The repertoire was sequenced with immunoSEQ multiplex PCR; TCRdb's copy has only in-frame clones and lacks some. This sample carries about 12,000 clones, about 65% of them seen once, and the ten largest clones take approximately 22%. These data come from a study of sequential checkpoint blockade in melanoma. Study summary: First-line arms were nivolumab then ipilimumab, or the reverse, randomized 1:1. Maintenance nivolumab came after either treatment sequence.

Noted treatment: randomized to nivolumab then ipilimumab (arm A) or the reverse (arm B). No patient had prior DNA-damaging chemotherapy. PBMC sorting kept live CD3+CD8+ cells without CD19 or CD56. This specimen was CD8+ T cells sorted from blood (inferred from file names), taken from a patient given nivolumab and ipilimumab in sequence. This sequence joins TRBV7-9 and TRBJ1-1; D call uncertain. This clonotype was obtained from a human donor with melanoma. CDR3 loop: CASNGMNTEAFF. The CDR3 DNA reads TGTGCCAGCAACGGGATGAACACTGAAGCTTTCTTT.